These 4 T cell receptor beta chains were all obtained from the same sample, sequenced in a study of Ad26.COV2.S vaccination and SARS-CoV-2 variants. Treatment given: 15 to 20 received Ad26.COV2.S at low or high dose, single or two shots; several received placebo; per-sample allocation not given. It was on day 63 after the first vaccine or placebo injection that samples were taken. The data were produced by immunoSEQ multiplex PCR, yet TCRdb's version contains in-frame clones alone and is incomplete. The table lists some 460,000 clones, 80% to 90% of them singletons, with 1.5% to 2% in the top ten. The sequences come from peripheral blood, collected in a trial of Ad26.COV2.S vaccine versus placebo. All receptors derive from a person between 18 and 59 years old who received the Ad26.COV2.S COVID-19 vaccine or a placebo.

This clone appeared a few times. J is TRBJ2-7 and V is TRBV3-1 (or the pseudogene TRBV3-2); tentatively, D is TRBD1 (5 bases). The germline gives CDR1 LGHDT, CDR2 YNNKEL (reference sequence). This CDR3 region has 14 residues. V lost 6 bases and J 9 bases, leaving 21 bases between the germline ends. The CDR3, as DNA: TGTGCCAGCAGGTCTGGGGCTGCACTGGGTCGGCAGTACTTC. It codes for CASRSGAALGRQYF.

The chain links TRBV6-5 to TRBJ2-1; the match to TRBD2 covers 7 bases. V shed 7 bases and J 5 bases; nucleotides not matched to a gene: 5. Germline V gene data show CDR1 as MNHEY and CDR2 as SVGAGI. The CDR3 is made up of 13 amino acids. CDR3 region: CASTSSGHNEQFF. The CDR3 DNA is TGTGCCAGCACCTCTAGCGGACACAATGAGCAGTTCTTC.

The rearrangement links TRBV6-5 to TRBJ1-5, with D perhaps TRBD1 (5 bases). Trimming took 2 bases from V and 2 from J, leaving 7 bases between them. The germline CDR1 and CDR2 sequences are MNHEY and SVGAGI. This CDR3 has 14 residues. In nucleotides, the CDR3 is TGTGCCAGCAGTTACGGGGGAGGCAATCAGCCCCAGCATTTT. Translation: CASSYGGGNQPQHF.

The chain recombines TRBV13 with TRBJ2-7, with D unresolved. Looked up from germline, CDR1 is PRHDT and CDR2 is FYEKMQ (reference sequence). The ends were cut back, 4 bases at V and 2 bases at J, with 15 bases in the middle. This CDR3 comprises 15 residues. CDR3 sequence: CASSSLWAGPYEQYF. CDR3 in DNA: TGTGCCAGCAGCTCCCTTTGGGCAGGACCCTACGAGCAGTACTTC.